Below are 20 T cell receptor beta chains sequenced from a single sample in a study of regulatory T cells in long-lasting Graves disease. With iRepertoire HTBI primers and Arm-PCR of CDR3 regions, TCR beta libraries were built. TCRdb processed the multiplex PCR reads anew with MiXCR; each CDR3 protein has one entry. The sample yields 450,000 or so distinct CDR3 sequences, around a fifth seen once. The time point denotes: persistent/refractory GD, antithyroid drugs over 5 years with positive TRAb. The authors made the TCR library using RNA they extracted from PBMCs. Here the sequenced sample was peripheral blood mononuclear cells (PBMCs), taken when the disease was refractory, from a patient treated with antithyroid drugs. These receptors all stem from a female donor with Graves disease.

The chain employs TRBV19 and TRBJ2-3; 9 nucleotides agree with TRBD2. The J segment lost 5 bases and the V segment lost 7 bases, leaving 10 bases of the junction unmatched. The germline CDR1 and CDR2 sequences are LNHDA and SQIVND (reference sequence). This CDR3 is built from 15 residues. CDR3 residues: CASTDSGRRGDTQYF. CDR3 DNA: TGTGCCAGTACCGATAGCGGGAGACGAGGAGATACGCAGTATTTT.

The chain combines TRBV9 with TRBJ1-4; unclear D gene. Germline V gene data show CDR1 as SGDLS and CDR2 as YYNGEE. CDR3 size: 15 residues. V gave up 0 bases and J gave up 5 bases, with 11 bases separating them. The CDR3 sequence: CASSVEGRLNEKLFF. The CDR3 nucleotides read TGTGCCAGCAGCGTAGAAGGCCGTTTAAATGAAAAACTGTTTTTT.

This clonotype was counted many times. J is TRBJ1-5 and V is TRBV12-3 or TRBV12-4; 7 bases agree with TRBD1. This CDR3 spans 14 amino acids. J gave up 4 bases and V 4 bases, and 4 bases lay outside the gene matches. The DNA of the CDR3 is TGTGCCAGCAGTTGGGGACAGTATAATCAGCCCCAGCATTTT. Translating gives CASSWGQYNQPQHF.

This clonotype was observed many times. The J gene is TRBJ2-7, the V gene TRBV6-1, with 9 positions matching TRBD1. The CDR3 contains 14 residues. The V gene end was trimmed by 5 bases and the J gene end by 4 bases; junction bases not matched to a gene: 6. Germline V gene sequence: CDR1 MNHNS, CDR2 SASEGT. The CDR3 nucleotides read TGTGCCAGCAGTACAGGGGGCGGGGGTTACGAGCAGTACTTC. This translates into CASSTGGGGYEQYF.

This clonotype was seen repeatedly, ten times or more. The rearrangement joins TRBV29-1 to TRBJ1-1; 9 bases align to TRBD1. The J segment lost 1 base and the V segment lost 4 bases, leaving 7 bases of the junction unmatched. The CDR3 is 15 amino acids. Germline-derived CDR1 and CDR2 are SQVTM and ANQGSEA. This CDR3 is CSVAIQGARNTEAFF. The CDR3 nucleotides read TGCAGCGTTGCCATACAGGGGGCGAGGAACACTGAAGCTTTCTTT.

As for this clonotype: At one end the junction does not follow the germline gene, possibly because of a read error. This rearrangement joins TRBV13 to TRBJ1-3, with 8 bases identical to TRBD1. CDR1 is PRHDT and CDR2 is FYEKMQ in the germline V gene (reference sequence). The CDR3 is 14 amino acids. CDR3: CASSLGQEGNTIYF. The CDR3 DNA sequence: TGCGCCAGCAGTTTGGGACAGGAGGGAAACACCATATATTTT.

The chain recombines TRBV11-2 with TRBJ1-3; 11 bases align to TRBD1. The CDR3 loop spans 20 amino acids. Germline V gene lookup returns CDR1 SGHAT and CDR2 FQNNGV. Trimming at V came to 3 bases and at J to 2 bases, leaving 15 bases not matched to a gene. The CDR3 sequence: CASSFFTGTGGSRTGNTIYF. The CDR3 DNA sequence: TGTGCCAGCAGCTTTTTTACTGGGACAGGGGGTTCTAGGACTGGAAACACCATATATTTT.

This clonotype was found many times. The rearrangement uses TRBV7-2 and TRBJ1-1, with D perhaps TRBD1 (5 bases). Trimming removed 3 bases at V and 0 bases at J, with 8 bases between. This CDR3 contains 14 residues. Germline values: CDR1 SGHTA, CDR2 FQGNSA. CDR3 coding DNA: TGTGCCAGCAGCTTTGGACACCTGAACACTGAAGCTTTCTTT. Amino acids: CASSFGHLNTEAFF.

Comments on this clonotype: This likely stems from a read error, as it lies one base from a far larger clone. The V gene is TRBV7-9, the J gene TRBJ1-1, with unresolved D. Germline V gene sequence: CDR1 SEHNR, CDR2 FQNEAQ (reference sequence). CDR3 size: 14 residues. The CDR3 here is CASSELDGYTEASF. The CDR3 DNA follows: TGTGCCAGCAGCGAACTTGACGGTTACACTGAAGCTTCCTTT.

This clonotype occurred a few times. CDR3 in DNA: TGTGCCAGCAGTGATGATTGGGTAGAGCAGTTCTTC. It specifies CASSDDWVEQFF. The gene calls are TRBV6-1 and TRBJ2-1, with D uncertain. Germline CDR1 and CDR2: MNHNS and SASEGT. This CDR3 contains 12 residues. V lost 3 bases, J lost 10 bases, and 10 bases lay in between.

The chain couples TRBV11-2 to TRBJ2-7; 8 bases match TRBD2. V shed 4 bases and J 5 bases; nucleotides not matched to a gene: 7. The CDR3 runs 14 residues. Germline CDR1 reads SGHAT; CDR2 reads FQNNGV. In DNA, the CDR3 is TGTGCCAGCAGCTCAGCCGGGGGGGCGGACGAGCAGTACTTC. Its translation is CASSSAGGADEQYF.

This clonotype was seen at least ten times. CDR3: CSVDTAYEQYF. The DNA for the CDR3 is TGCAGCGTTGACACGGCCTACGAGCAGTACTTC. The J gene is TRBJ2-7, the V gene TRBV29-1; the D is unclear. CDR1 and CDR2 (germline): SQVTM, ANQGSEA. CDR3 size: 11 residues. The V gene lost 3 bases and the J gene lost 2 bases, with 5 bases spanning the gap.

The gene calls are TRBV20-1 and TRBJ2-4; 11 nucleotides agree with TRBD2. From germline, CDR1 is DFQATT and CDR2 SNEGSKA (reference sequence). The CDR3 runs 15 residues. V lost 6 bases and J lost 0; bases outside the gene matches: 4. The CDR3 is CSAIGLAGAKNIQYF. The CDR3 coding sequence is TGCAGTGCAATCGGACTAGCGGGAGCCAAAAACATTCAGTACTTC.

This clonotype has at least ten counts. This rearrangement joins TRBV7-2 to TRBJ1-1, with D tentatively TRBD1 (6 bases). This CDR3 contains 14 residues. Germline V CDR1 and CDR2: SGHTA, FQGNSA. V shed 4 bases and J shed 3 bases, with 12 bases lying between them. CDR3 residues: CASSSLGADTEAFF. CDR3 sequence (DNA): TGTGCCAGCAGCTCCCTGGGGGCGGACACTGAAGCTTTCTTT.

Many counts were recorded for this clonotype. The rearrangement joins TRBV19 to TRBJ2-2, with no clear D. Germline lookup yields CDR1 LNHDA and CDR2 SQIVND (reference sequence). CDR3 length: 14 residues. Trimming pared 7 bases from V and 2 bases from J, leaving 11 bases between. CDR3 nucleotides: TGTGCCAGTATACCGTGGCACAACACCGGGGAGCTGTTTTTT. Translating it yields CASIPWHNTGELFF.

V and J are TRBV4-3 and TRBJ1-1; D is unclear. The germline V and J ends were trimmed by 0 bases and 7 bases, with 15 bases remaining between them. This CDR3 is built from 15 residues. Germline CDR1 reads LGHNA; CDR2 reads YSLEER. Here the CDR3 DNA reads TGCGCCAGCAGCCAAGATCGGGCACATAATTATGAAGCTTTCTTT. Amino acids: CASSQDRAHNYEAFF.

In this sample, this clonotype turned up many times. V and J are TRBV11-2 and TRBJ1-1, with no clear D. The length of the CDR3 is 12 residues. With 3 bases removed from V and 4 bases from J, the gap between germline ends came to 6 bases. The V gene's germline CDR1 is SGHAT and CDR2 FQNNGV. This CDR3 is CASSFFITEAFF. CDR3 coding DNA: TGTGCCAGCAGCTTTTTCATCACTGAAGCTTTCTTT.

Ten or more counts support this clonotype. The chain uses TRBV12-3 or TRBV12-4 and TRBJ1-5; 8 bases agree with TRBD1. The CDR3 spans 17 residues. V lost 3 bases and J lost 0; bases outside the gene matches: 7. The CDR3 loop is CASSFGQGHHSNQPQHF. CDR3 nucleotides: TGTGCCAGCAGTTTTGGACAGGGTCATCATAGCAATCAGCCCCAGCATTTT.

This clonotype has at least ten counts. This chain joins TRBV6-1 and TRBJ1-4, with D unclear. Germline CDR1 and CDR2: MNHNS and SASEGT. V lost 2 bases, J lost 0 bases, and 7 bases lay in between. This CDR3 comprises 15 residues. CDR3 in amino acids: CASSESAATNEKLFF. The CDR3 bases are TGTGCCAGCAGTGAATCGGCTGCAACTAATGAAAAACTGTTTTTT.

The chain carries TRBV7-9 and TRBJ2-2; D is ambiguous. The CDR3 is made up of 14 amino acids. The germline V gene encodes CDR1 SEHNR and CDR2 FQNEAQ (reference sequence). Trimming left V 6 bases short and J 0 bases short, with 8 bases between. The CDR3 bases are TGTGCCAGCAGACTCAACTCGAACACCGGGGAGCTGTTTTTT. Its translation is CASRLNSNTGELFF. Complete variable domain (other parts from reference TRBV7-9 and TRBJ2-2): DTGVSQNPRHKITKRGQNVTFRCDPISEHNRLYWYRQTLGQGPEFLTYFQNEAQLEKSRLLSDRFSAERPKGSFSTLEIQRTEQGDSAMYLCASRLNSNTGELFFGEGSRLTVL.